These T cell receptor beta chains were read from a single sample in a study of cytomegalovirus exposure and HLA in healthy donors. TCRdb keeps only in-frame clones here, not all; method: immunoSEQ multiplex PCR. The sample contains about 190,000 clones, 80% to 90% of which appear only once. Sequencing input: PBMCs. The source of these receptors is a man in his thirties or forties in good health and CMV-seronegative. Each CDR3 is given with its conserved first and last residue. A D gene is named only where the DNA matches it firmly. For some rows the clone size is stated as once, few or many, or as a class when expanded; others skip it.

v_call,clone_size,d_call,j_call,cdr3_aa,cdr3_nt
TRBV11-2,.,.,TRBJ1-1,CASSLSGGRHTEAFF,TGTGCCAGCAGCCTCTCCGGGGGGCGTCACACTGAAGCTTTCTTT
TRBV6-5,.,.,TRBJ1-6,CASSPVSHNSPLHF,TGTGCCAGCAGCCCTGTTAGCCATAATTCACCCCTCCACTTT
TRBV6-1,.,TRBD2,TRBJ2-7,CASRGVYEQYF,TGTGCCAGCCGGGGGGTCTACGAGCAGTACTTC
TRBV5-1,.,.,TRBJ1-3,CASSLFPRQGRESGNTIYF,TGCGCCAGCAGCTTGTTTCCCCGTCAGGGGCGCGAGTCGGGAAACACCATATATTTT
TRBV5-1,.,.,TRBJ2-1,CASSPGQRSHYNEQFF,TGCGCCAGCAGCCCTGGACAGCGGAGCCATTACAATGAGCAGTTCTTC
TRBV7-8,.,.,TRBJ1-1,CASSLVLTDTEAFF,TGTGCCAGCAGCTTAGTGTTGACAGACACTGAAGCTTTCTTT
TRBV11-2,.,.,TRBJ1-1,CASSLDRLKAFF,TGTGCCAGCAGCTTAGATCGTTTAAAAGCTTTCTTT
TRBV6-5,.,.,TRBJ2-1,CASREELSYNEQFF,TGTGCCAGCAGGGAGGAACTCTCCTACAATGAGCAGTTCTTC
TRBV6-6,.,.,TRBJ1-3,CASSHRGSPGNTIYF,TGTGCCAGCAGTCACCGGGGAAGCCCTGGAAACACCATATATTTT
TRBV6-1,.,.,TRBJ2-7,CASSRDTSAEQYF,TGTGCCAGCAGTCGGGACACCAGCGCCGAGCAGTACTTC
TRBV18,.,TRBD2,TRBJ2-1,CASSPGLAGNNEQFF,TGTGCCAGCTCACCGGGACTAGCGGGGAACAATGAGCAGTTCTTC
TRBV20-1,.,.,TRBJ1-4,CSAHNEKLFF,TGCAGTGCTCATAATGAAAAACTGTTTTTT
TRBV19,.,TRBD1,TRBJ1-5,CAAKTGGNNQPQHF,TGTGCCGCAAAGACAGGGGGGAACAATCAGCCCCAGCATTTT
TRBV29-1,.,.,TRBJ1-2,CSADFGDYGYTF,TGCAGCGCTGACTTCGGGGACTATGGCTACACCTTC
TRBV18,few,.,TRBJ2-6,CASSPDLGGGANGLTF,TGTGCCAGCTCACCCGATCTAGGGGGTGGAGCCAACGGCCTGACTTTC
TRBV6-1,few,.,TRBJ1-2,CASSVGQKYGYTF,TGTGCCAGCAGCGTCGGACAGAAATATGGCTACACCTTC
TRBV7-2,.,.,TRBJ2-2,CASSKKGSNTGELFF,TGTGCCAGCAGCAAAAAGGGGTCGAACACCGGGGAGCTGTTTTTT
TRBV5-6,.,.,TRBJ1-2,CASSMLRANYGYTF,TGTGCCAGCAGCATGCTCCGAGCTAACTATGGCTACACCTTC
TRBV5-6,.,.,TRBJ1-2,CASSPDSSLGYTF,TGTGCCAGCAGCCCCGACAGTTCCTTGGGCTACACCTTC
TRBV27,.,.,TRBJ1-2,CASSLEAGNYGYTF,TGTGCCAGCAGTTTAGAAGCAGGGAACTATGGCTACACCTTC
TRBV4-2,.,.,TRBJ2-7,CATRPTAAASSYEQYF,TGTGCCACCAGGCCGACGGCGGCCGCGAGCTCCTACGAGCAGTACTTC
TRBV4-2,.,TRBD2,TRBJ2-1,CASSRGLAGVRNEQFF,TGTGCCAGCAGCCGCGGACTAGCGGGAGTTCGCAATGAGCAGTTCTTC